The sequence of this TCR beta chain was determined in a study of blood T cell repertoires in COVID-19. Repertoires were generated with immunoSEQ multiplex PCR, while TCRdb's copy carries only in-frame clones and drops some. The sample includes roughly 180,000 clones, approximately 85% seen only once; the top ten take about an eighth. The germline V gene has CDR1 MNHEY and CDR2 SVGEGT. V shed 4 bases and J shed 5 bases, with 11 bases lying between them. The CDR3 loop spans 13 amino acids. V and J are TRBV6-2 or TRBV6-3 and TRBJ2-5; D unresolved. This receptor was obtained from a man aged 35-49 years who had recovered from COVID-19. The specimen was PBMCs or T cells enriched from blood (not recorded which). CDR3 amino acids: CASSSDERETQYF. The CDR3 DNA sequence: TGTGCCAGCAGTTCCGATGAACGGGAGACCCAGTACTTC.